The 23 T cell receptor beta chains below were found in one sample sequenced in a study of OX40 agonist ivuxolimab in advanced cancers. Method: immunoSEQ multiplex PCR; TCRdb's copy keeps in-frame clones and lacks some. This table holds approximately 89,000 clones, over 75% found once. The sample in question was CD4+ or CD8+ T cells sorted from blood, obtained in a trial of the OX40 agonist ivuxolimab. These receptors were collected from an adult with an advanced solid tumor such as melanoma, head and neck, liver or kidney cancer.

The V gene is TRBV7-3, the J gene TRBJ2-1, with a weak D call TRBD2 (6 bases). The CDR3 loop spans 15 amino acids. V shed 4 bases and J shed 4 bases, with 14 bases lying between them. Germline V gene lookup returns CDR1 SGHTA and CDR2 FQGTGA. The CDR3, as DNA: TGTGCCAGCAGCTCGGGACTCATTTCTTACAATGAGCAGTTCTTC. Amino acids: CASSSGLISYNEQFF. Together with reference TRBV7-3 and TRBJ2-1, the CDR3 gives the full variable domain: GAGVSQTPSNKVTEKGKYVELRCDPISGHTALYWYRQSLGQGPEFLIYFQGTGAADDSGLPNDRFFAVRPEGSVSTLKIQRTERGDSAVYLCASSSGLISYNEQFFGPGTRLTVL.

This clone came up a few times. This chain connects TRBV25-1 to TRBJ2-2, with D possibly matching TRBD2 (5 bases). Trimming cost V 6 bases and J 5 bases, with 19 bases left between them. The V gene's germline CDR1 is MGHDK and CDR2 SYGVNS. The CDR3 spans 16 residues. CDR3 sequence: CASRPSEGLGTGELFF. The CDR3 coding sequence is TGTGCCAGCAGGCCCTCCGAGGGCTTGGGGACCGGGGAGCTGTTTTTT.

The V gene is TRBV15, the J gene TRBJ2-2, with a tentative D call TRBD1 (5 bases). Germline CDR1 and CDR2: LNHNV and YYDKDF (reference sequence). V was trimmed by 0 bases and J by 5 bases, leaving 10 bases between them. The CDR3 consists of 15 residues. The CDR3 coding sequence is TGTGCCACCAGCAGAGAAGCGACAGAAACCGGGGAGCTGTTTTTT. It is translated as CATSREATETGELFF.

This chain joins TRBV7-3 and TRBJ2-3; no reliable D call. V lost 5 bases to trimming and J lost 1 base, with 7 bases between them. The CDR3 covers 13 residues. CDR1 SGHTA and CDR2 FQGTGA come from the germline V gene. This CDR3 is CASSPSGTDTQYF. For the CDR3, the DNA is TGTGCCAGCAGCCCGTCCGGCACAGATACGCAGTATTTT.

V usage is TRBV19 and J usage is TRBJ1-3; D is unclear. The CDR3 spans 14 residues. Germline CDR1 LNHDA, CDR2 SQIVND (reference sequence). Trimming cost V 5 bases and J 0 bases, with 8 bases left between them. The CDR3 spells CASSGINSGNTIYF. In nucleotides, the CDR3 is TGTGCCAGTAGTGGGATCAACTCTGGAAACACCATATATTTT.

This chain uses TRBV6-5 with TRBJ2-1, with D perhaps TRBD1 (6 bases). CDR1 MNHEY and CDR2 SVGAGI come from the germline V gene. This CDR3 region has 13 residues. The V end lost 2 bases, the J end lost 4 bases, and 6 bases lay between the germline ends. For the CDR3, the DNA is TGTGCCAGCAGTTACGACAGGTACAATGAGCAGTTCTTC. Its protein is CASSYDRYNEQFF.

This clone was recorded a few times. The rearrangement uses TRBV11-2 and TRBJ1-5; D gene uncertain. V shed 1 base and J shed 5 bases, with 6 bases lying between them. The CDR3 totals 13 residues. CDR1 and CDR2 (germline): SGHAT, FQNNGV. CDR3: CASSLAVDQPQHF. Here the CDR3 DNA reads TGTGCCAGCAGCTTAGCAGTGGATCAGCCCCAGCATTTT. The variable domain in full, completed from reference TRBV11-2 and TRBJ1-5, reads EAGVAQSPRYKIIEKRQSVAFWCNPISGHATLYWYQQILGQGPKLLIQFQNNGVVDDSQLPKDRFSAERLKGVDSTLKIQPAKLEDSAVYLCASSLAVDQPQHFGDGTRLSIL.

This rearrangement joins TRBV5-1 to TRBJ2-2, with TRBD1 as a possible D gene (6 bases). V lost 0 bases and J 6 bases, leaving 12 bases between the germline ends. CDR1 is SGHRS, CDR2 YFSETQ, per germline. The CDR3 has 15 residues. CDR3 residues: CASSLDPGVAGELFF. The CDR3 DNA reads as TGCGCCAGCAGCTTGGATCCAGGGGTCGCCGGGGAGCTGTTTTTT.

The rearrangement links TRBV6-6 to TRBJ2-1; maybe TRBD1 (5 bases). This CDR3 is 16 amino acids long. The germline V and J ends were trimmed by 2 bases and 0 bases, with 11 bases remaining between them. Germline V gene sequence: CDR1 MNHNY, CDR2 SVGAGI (reference sequence). Written as DNA, the CDR3 is TGTGCCAGCAGTTACCAGGGTTCGACCTCCTACAATGAGCAGTTCTTC. Residues: CASSYQGSTSYNEQFF.

The chain carries TRBV5-1 and TRBJ1-2, with 9 nucleotides matching TRBD1. The germline CDR1 and CDR2 sequences are SGHRS and YFSETQ. The CDR3 has 15 amino acids. Trimming cost V 4 bases and J 5 bases; bases outside gene matches: 9. The CDR3 sequence: CASSPRDRAYYGYTF. In nucleotides, the CDR3 is TGCGCCAGCAGCCCCCGGGACAGGGCCTATTATGGCTACACCTTC. Using reference TRBV5-1 and TRBJ1-2 for the parts outside the CDR3, the full variable domain is KAGVTQTPRYLIKTRGQQVTLSCSPISGHRSVSWYQQTPGQGLQFLFEYFSETQRNKGNFPGRFSGRQFSNSRSEMNVSTLELGDSALYLCASSPRDRAYYGYTFGSGTRLTVV.

This sequence joins TRBV5-6 and TRBJ1-4; D uncertain. CDR1 and CDR2 (germline): SGHDT, YYEEEE. The ends were cut back, 0 bases at V and 11 bases at J, with 14 bases in the middle. The CDR3 covers 14 residues. The CDR3 sequence: CASSLGSGGWKLFF. CDR3 nucleotides: TGTGCCAGCAGCTTGGGGTCAGGAGGGTGGAAACTGTTTTTT.

This chain links TRBV18 with TRBJ2-4; D may match TRBD1 or TRBD2 (5 bases each). The V gene lost 3 bases and the J gene lost 8 bases, with 11 bases spanning the gap. Germline V gives CDR1 KGHSH, CDR2 LQKENI. The CDR3 length is 13 residues. The CDR3 sequence: CASSPLRGDIQYF. CDR3 nucleotides: TGTGCCAGCTCACCCCTCCGAGGGGACATTCAGTACTTC.

This clone occurred a few times. The CDR3 nucleotides read TGTGCCAGCAGTGCGGCGGGCACAGATACGCAGTATTTT. Protein product: CASSAAGTDTQYF. The chain carries TRBV6-5 and TRBJ2-3; D gene ambiguous. Germline values: CDR1 MNHEY, CDR2 SVGAGI. V gave up 5 bases and J gave up 1 base, with 7 bases separating them. CDR3 length: 13 residues.

The CDR3 region has the DNA TGTGCCAGTAGGGGGTGGGGAGGGCAGAGTGGTAGGACTGAAGCTTTCTTT. Its protein product is CASRGWGGQSGRTEAFF. The chain recombines TRBV19 with TRBJ1-1; D ambiguous. The germline CDR1 and CDR2 sequences are LNHDA and SQIVND (reference sequence). V was pared by 6 bases and J by 5 bases, with 25 bases between. The CDR3 totals 17 residues.

The chain carries TRBV10-3 and TRBJ1-4; 10 bases are shared with TRBD1. V dropped 4 bases and J dropped 5; count of bases not matched to a gene: 1. The CDR3 has 14 residues. CDR1 is ENHRY and CDR2 is SYGVKD in the germline V gene. CDR3 nucleotide sequence: TGTGCCATCAGTGCGGGACAGGGGAATGAAAAACTGTTTTTT. Translating it yields CAISAGQGNEKLFF.

The count of this clone is one. V usage is TRBV11-3 and J usage is TRBJ2-1; 8 bases map to TRBD2. Germline V gene data show CDR1 as SGHNT and CDR2 as YENEEA. After removal of 6 bases from V and 8 bases from J, the junction contained 6 bases not matched to a gene. This CDR3 is 13 amino acids long. Here the CDR3 DNA reads TGTGCCAGCAGTTGGGCGGGGGGCTATGAGCAGTTCTTC. Translation: CASSWAGGYEQFF.

V is TRBV5-1 and J is TRBJ2-7; D not certain. Germline CDR1 SGHRS, CDR2 YFSETQ. The CDR3 is made up of 13 amino acids. Trimming removed 3 bases from V and 6 bases from J, with 13 bases in between. The CDR3 is CASSSGELSEQYF. DNA for the CDR3: TGCGCCAGCAGCTCAGGAGAGCTCTCCGAGCAGTACTTC.

V gene TRBV2 combines with J gene TRBJ2-2; D could derive from TRBD1 or TRBD2 (6 bases each). Looked up from germline, CDR1 is SNHLY and CDR2 is FYNNEI. Deletions cut 4 bases from V and 6 bases from J, with 12 bases between. CDR3 length equals 14 residues. Written as DNA, the CDR3 is TGTGCCAGCAGTGGGGACCGGGGGCCCGGGGAGCTGTTTTTT. Translating gives CASSGDRGPGELFF. Using reference TRBV2 and TRBJ2-2 for the parts outside the CDR3, the full variable domain is EPEVTQTPSHQVTQMGQEVILRCVPISNHLYFYWYRQILGQKVEFLVSFYNNEISEKSEIFDDQFSVERPDGSNFTLKIRSTKLEDSAMYFCASSGDRGPGELFFGEGSRLTVL.

The rearrangement joins TRBV4-2 to TRBJ1-1; 9 nucleotides line up with TRBD1. This CDR3 contains 14 residues. The trim removed 0 bases at V and 7 bases at J, leaving 3 bases unmatched. Germline loops: CDR1 LGHNA, CDR2 YNFKEQ. This CDR3 is CASSQDWDRDEAFF. The CDR3 nucleotides are TGTGCCAGCAGCCAAGATTGGGACAGGGATGAAGCTTTCTTT.

The chain couples TRBV6-4 to TRBJ2-6; maybe TRBD1 (6 bases). V lost 8 bases and J lost 0, with 14 bases in between. The CDR3 is made up of 16 amino acids. Germline V gene lookup returns CDR1 MRHNA and CDR2 SNTAGT. The CDR3 region has the DNA TGTGCCAGCTCCTCACAGGGCCTCTCTGGGGCCAACGTCCTGACTTTC. Encoded protein: CASSSQGLSGANVLTF.

The genes are TRBV5-6 and TRBJ1-1; D remains ambiguous. Germline V gene lookup returns CDR1 SGHDT and CDR2 YYEEEE. CDR3 size: 15 residues. The V end was cut by 4 bases, the J end by 1 base, with 14 bases between. CDR3 coding DNA: TGTGCCAGCAGCCCCCTTGGGGTTTCGAACACTGAAGCTTTCTTT. This encodes CASSPLGVSNTEAFF.

V and J are TRBV9 and TRBJ2-6, with D perhaps matching TRBD2 (6 bases). The CDR3 consists of 16 residues. Germline assignment: CDR1 SGDLS and CDR2 YYNGEE. Trimming removed 5 bases from V and 0 bases from J, with 12 bases in between. CDR3 coding DNA: TGTGCCAGCAGTAGGGGACTTAACTCTGGGGCCAACGTCCTGACTTTC. Translated, it gives CASSRGLNSGANVLTF.

The chain recombines TRBV7-2 with TRBJ1-1; 7 bases fit TRBD1. Germline V gene sequence: CDR1 SGHTA, CDR2 FQGNSA. The CDR3 is 15 amino acids. With V trimmed by 4 bases and J by 4 bases, 9 bases remained unmatched. The DNA for the CDR3 is TGTGCCAGCAGCTCGCGGTCAGGGGGGGCCACTGAAGCTTTCTTT. Translated: CASSSRSGGATEAFF. The full variable domain, completed using reference TRBV7-2 and TRBJ1-1, is GAGVSQSPSNKVTEKGKDVELRCDPISGHTALYWYRQSLGQGLEFLIYFQGNSAPDKSGLPSDRFSAERTGGSVSTLTIQRTQQEDSAVYLCASSSRSGGATEAFFGQGTRLTVV.